This record concerns one TCR beta chain sequence. Its antigen is currently unknown. This record belongs to a study of identifying expanded T cells in peripheral blood. Points from the study as a whole: Technical replicates showed roughly 1.2 changed clones; two weeks approximately 16; four weeks 19. Clone count variance between roughly 2-week samples rose with total template count.

TCRdb's table, derived via immunoSEQ multiplex PCR, lists solely in-frame clones and lacks some. The sample has around 60,000 clones; approximately 83% are singletons. This CDR3 has 14 residues. The germline V gene has CDR1 LNHDA and CDR2 SQIVND (reference sequence). After removal of 6 bases from V and 3 bases from J, the junction contained 5 bases not matched to a gene. No infections or other immune events were documented during collection. This TCR was sampled from a person aged 18 to 75 in good health. The chain recombines TRBV19 with TRBJ1-5; 7 positions agree with TRBD1. The sequenced sample was blood. The CDR3 protein is CASSKGQLNQPQHF. In DNA, the CDR3 is TGTGCCAGTAGCAAGGGACAGCTCAATCAGCCCCAGCATTTT.